These 15 T cell receptor beta chains share one sample of origin, sequenced in a study of spatial heterogeneity in lung cancer. TCRdb fed the 5' RACE reads into MiXCR, producing one record per CDR3 protein. The top ten hold 6.5% to 9% of the sample, which has 40,000 to 45,000 distinct CDR3 sequences, 22% seen once. The time point here: blood at routine non-recurrence follow-up after resection. Material: PBMCs, obtained at follow-up. These receptors were collected from a female donor with early-stage non-small cell lung cancer.

In its sample, this clonotype was seen many times. V and J are TRBV7-9 and TRBJ2-1; D is possibly TRBD1 or TRBD2 (6 bases each). Germline CDR1 reads SEHNR; CDR2 reads FQNEAQ (reference sequence). CDR3 length: 15 amino acids. With 7 bases removed from V and 7 bases from J, the gap between germline ends came to 20 bases. CDR3 DNA sequence: TGTGCCAGCAACTGGGTGGTGGGGGGCGCAAATGAGCAGTTCTTC. Protein: CASNWVVGGANEQFF.

This clonotype came up a few times. The rearrangement links TRBV27 to TRBJ1-1; a weak D match, TRBD1 (6 bases). Trimming cost V 5 bases and J 4 bases, with 11 bases left between them. The CDR3 is 13 amino acids. The germline gives CDR1 MNHEY, CDR2 SMNVEV (reference sequence). In nucleotides, the CDR3 is TGTGCCAGCAGTCAGATACAGGGCACTGAAGCTTTCTTT. As protein: CASSQIQGTEAFF.

This chain uses TRBV9 with TRBJ1-6; tentatively, D is TRBD1 (5 bases). Trimming shortened V by 4 bases and J by 8 bases, and 16 bases separated the two germline ends. The CDR3 loop spans 15 amino acids. CDR1 SGDLS and CDR2 YYNGEE come from the germline V gene. The CDR3 region is CASSIAGTSDSPLHF. CDR3 DNA sequence: TGTGCCAGCAGCATAGCCGGGACTTCTGATTCACCCCTCCACTTT.

This clonotype was seen only a few times. The chain links TRBV19 to TRBJ2-1; D may be TRBD2 (6 bases). The CDR3 covers 16 residues. Per the germline V gene, CDR1 is LNHDA and CDR2 is SQIVND (reference sequence). V lost 4 bases and J lost 3, with 16 bases in between. DNA for the CDR3: TGTGCCAGTAGTAACCCGGGACTCAGAATCTACAATGAGCAGTTCTTC. Protein sequence: CASSNPGLRIYNEQFF.

The sample holds a few counts of this clonotype. The V gene is TRBV6-1, the J gene TRBJ2-5; 8 nucleotides line up with TRBD2. The CDR3 covers 13 residues. The V and J ends lost 8 bases and 1 base, in that order; junction bases with no gene match: 3. CDR1 is MNHNS and CDR2 is SASEGT in the germline V gene. This CDR3 is CASPGGAQETQYF. CDR3 sequence (DNA): TGTGCCAGCCCGGGGGGGGCCCAAGAGACCCAGTACTTC.

This clonotype was counted ten times or more. The rearrangement uses TRBV20-1 and TRBJ2-5, with 9 bases fitting TRBD1. With V trimmed by 2 bases and J by 4 bases, 5 bases remained unmatched. Germline assignment: CDR1 DFQATT and CDR2 SNEGSKA (reference sequence). This CDR3 contains 14 residues. CDR3 coding DNA: TGCAGTGCTAGACCCCAGACAGGGGGAGAGACCCAGTACTTC. Translation gives CSARPQTGGETQYF.

This clonotype came up once. The V call is TRBV12-3 or TRBV12-4, the J call TRBJ1-5, with D possibly TRBD1 on 5 matching bases. The V gene lost 3 bases and the J gene lost 1 base, with 7 bases spanning the gap. This CDR3 is 14 amino acids long. The chain's CDR3 is CASSLEGSNQPQHF. The CDR3 nucleotides read TGTGCCAGCAGTTTGGAGGGGAGCAATCAGCCCCAGCATTTT.

This chain links TRBV5-1 with TRBJ1-2; D possibly corresponds to TRBD1 (5 bases). Germline V lookup: CDR1 SGHRS, CDR2 YFSETQ. V dropped 4 bases and J dropped 2 bases, with 9 bases sitting between them. This CDR3 contains 13 residues. The CDR3 nucleotides read TGCGCCAGCAGCGGGGGAGGAAACTATGGCTACACCTTC. Translated, it gives CASSGGGNYGYTF.

The rearrangement uses TRBV29-1 and TRBJ2-1, with 7 bases that match TRBD2. Looked up from germline, CDR1 is SQVTM and CDR2 is ANQGSEA. The junction had 7 bases not matched to a gene; V was cut back by 4 bases and J by 13 bases. The CDR3 has 11 amino acids. Here the CDR3 reads CSVGQAGPQFF. Here the CDR3 DNA reads TGCAGCGTTGGTCAAGCGGGGCCTCAGTTCTTC.

This clonotype was observed a handful of times. The chain joins TRBV9 to TRBJ1-2; no clear D gene. This CDR3 contains 13 residues. Trimming removed 4 bases from V and 2 bases from J, with 9 bases in between. Looked up from germline, CDR1 is SGDLS and CDR2 is YYNGEE. As DNA, the CDR3 is TGTGCCAGCAGCCCGCTAGAGAACTATGGCTACACCTTC. Amino acid sequence: CASSPLENYGYTF.

The rearrangement links TRBV6-5 to TRBJ1-2; D remains unclear. CDR1 and CDR2 from the germline V gene are MNHEY and SVGAGI. There are 13 residues in the CDR3. Trimming stripped 0 bases from V and 5 bases from J, with 7 bases between. The DNA for the CDR3 is TGTGCCAGCAGTTACTCAAGGGCATATGGCTACACCTTC. This translates into CASSYSRAYGYTF.

The V and J genes are TRBV29-1 and TRBJ2-5; TRBD2 is a possible D gene (6 bases). With 4 bases removed from V and 2 bases from J, the gap between germline ends came to 11 bases. The germline gives CDR1 SQVTM, CDR2 ANQGSEA. The CDR3 loop spans 13 amino acids. This CDR3 is CSVAGTGQETQYF. The CDR3 DNA reads TGCAGCGTTGCCGGGACTGGGCAAGAGACCCAGTACTTC.

There are a few counts of this clonotype. The chain links TRBV27 to TRBJ2-7; D is perhaps TRBD2 (6 bases). V was trimmed by 3 bases and J by 6 bases, leaving 18 bases between them. Germline CDR1 is MNHEY and CDR2 is SMNVEV (reference sequence). This CDR3 comprises 15 residues. The CDR3 DNA reads TGTGCCAGCAGTTTCCGGGAGTCCCTAAATGGCGAGCAGTACTTC. Protein: CASSFRESLNGEQYF.

This clonotype was detected once. The J gene is TRBJ2-2, the V gene TRBV18, with 9 nucleotides matching TRBD2. V shed 6 bases, J shed 0 bases, and the junction held 5 bases outside the gene matches. The germline V gene has CDR1 KGHSH and CDR2 LQKENI. CDR3 length equals 16 residues. CDR3 sequence reads: CASSYAGGANTGELFF. The CDR3 region has the DNA TGTGCCAGCTCTTACGCGGGAGGGGCGAACACCGGGGAGCTGTTTTTT.

The rearrangement joins TRBV15 to TRBJ2-2; 8 bases line up with TRBD2. The V gene end was trimmed by 5 bases and the J gene end by 5 bases; junction bases not matched to a gene: 7. The CDR3 is 15 amino acids. Germline CDR1 is LNHNV and CDR2 is YYDKDF (reference sequence). The CDR3 loop is CATSPSGSSTGELFF. CDR3 nucleotide sequence: TGTGCCACCAGCCCGAGCGGGAGCAGTACCGGGGAGCTGTTTTTT. The whole variable domain, remainder taken from reference TRBV15 and TRBJ2-2, is DAMVIQNPRYQVTQFGKPVTLSCSQTLNHNVMYWYQQKSSQAPKLLFHYYDKDFNNEADTPDNFQSRRPNTSFCFLDIRSPGLGDTAMYLCATSPSGSSTGELFFGEGSRLTVL.